Following are 14 T cell receptor beta chains from one sample sequenced in a study of cytomegalovirus exposure and HLA in healthy donors. Using immunoSEQ multiplex PCR, the repertoire was profiled, and TCRdb retains in-frame clones only, with some absent. This table holds 110,000 or so clones, roughly 82% found once. Sequencing was done on a sample of PBMCs. The receptors were sampled from a young man in good health and CMV-seronegative.

This clone was counted only a few times. The genes are TRBV2 and TRBJ1-5; weak D call: TRBD1 (6 bases). CDR3 size: 14 residues. Germline loops: CDR1 SNHLY, CDR2 FYNNEI. V lost 3 bases, J lost 3 bases, and 9 bases lay in between. The CDR3: CASSDRGDNQPQHF. The CDR3 DNA follows: TGTGCCAGCAGTGACAGGGGCGACAATCAGCCCCAGCATTTT.

The chain recombines TRBV7-2 with TRBJ1-2; D ambiguous. Trimming took 3 bases from V and 4 from J, leaving 18 bases between them. The germline gives CDR1 SGHTA, CDR2 FQGNSA. The CDR3 covers 16 residues. This CDR3 is CASSFGGTALRYGYTF. In nucleotides, the CDR3 is TGTGCCAGCAGCTTTGGCGGAACCGCTCTTCGCTATGGCTACACCTTC.

This chain connects TRBV5-1 to TRBJ2-7; D is perhaps TRBD1 (5 bases). The ends were cut back, 1 base at V and 4 bases at J, with 15 bases in the middle. CDR1 is SGHRS, CDR2 YFSETQ, per germline. The CDR3 runs to 15 residues. The CDR3 bases are TGCGCCAGCAGCTTGAGTCAGGGAAAGGGGTACGAGCAGTACTTC. Amino acid sequence: CASSLSQGKGYEQYF.

V and J are TRBV6-5 and TRBJ1-5; the match to TRBD1 covers 7 bases. V lost 5 bases and J lost 5; bases outside the gene matches: 9. The germline CDR1 and CDR2 sequences are MNHEY and SVGAGI. The CDR3 is made up of 15 amino acids. CDR3 DNA sequence: TGTGCCAGCAGTAAAAACCGGGACAGCTATCAGCCCCAGCATTTT. Translating it yields CASSKNRDSYQPQHF.

This sequence joins TRBV27 and TRBJ1-4; D is undetermined. This CDR3 has 15 residues. Germline assignment: CDR1 MNHEY and CDR2 SMNVEV (reference sequence). The ends were cut back, 3 bases at V and 0 bases at J, with 8 bases in the middle. Here the CDR3 DNA reads TGTGCCAGCAGTTTTATCCGTGCAACTAATGAAAAACTGTTTTTT. It yields the protein CASSFIRATNEKLFF.

CDR3 protein: CASSLGTSGRREQYF. CDR3 nucleotides: TGTGCCAGCAGCCTGGGGACTAGCGGCAGGAGAGAGCAGTACTTC. V gene TRBV5-4 combines with J gene TRBJ2-7, with 11 bases lining up with TRBD2. Germline loops: CDR1 SGHNT, CDR2 YYREEE (reference sequence). Losses at the gene ends were 4 bases for V and 7 bases for J; bases not matched to a gene: 10. This CDR3 spans 15 amino acids.

The V gene is TRBV27, the J gene TRBJ2-1; 7 positions match TRBD2. CDR1 MNHEY and CDR2 SMNVEV come from the germline V gene (reference sequence). The CDR3 totals 13 residues. V shed 3 bases, J shed 9 bases, and the junction held 5 bases outside the gene matches. The CDR3 loop is CASSFSSGVEQFF. The CDR3 DNA reads as TGTGCCAGCAGTTTTTCAAGCGGGGTTGAGCAGTTCTTC.

The V and J genes are TRBV5-4 and TRBJ2-1; D remains unclear. V dropped 5 bases and J dropped 1 base, with 16 bases sitting between them. The CDR3 spans 16 residues. CDR1 is SGHNT, CDR2 YYREEE, per germline (reference sequence). The CDR3 DNA reads TGTGCCAGCAGGATAACTTCGCCGAAGTCCTACAATGAGCAGTTCTTC. It yields the protein CASRITSPKSYNEQFF.

The rearrangement uses TRBV2 and TRBJ2-5, with 10 bases that match TRBD1. The CDR3 consists of 14 residues. The J segment lost 5 bases and the V segment lost 7 bases, leaving 7 bases of the junction unmatched. Germline assignment: CDR1 SNHLY and CDR2 FYNNEI. This CDR3 is CASTLTGGVETQYF. The CDR3 nucleotides read TGTGCCAGCACCCTGACAGGGGGCGTTGAGACCCAGTACTTC.

The V call is TRBV18, the J call TRBJ2-3; 8 bases agree with TRBD2. CDR1 and CDR2 from the germline V gene are KGHSH and LQKENI. The ends lost 3 bases at V and 6 bases at J; junction bases unmatched: 14. The CDR3 has 17 amino acids. The DNA for the CDR3 is TGTGCCAGCTCACCGCTCCCGACTAGCGCTCCGGAGGATACGCAGTATTTT. It translates to CASSPLPTSAPEDTQYF.

The table lists this clone with a few counts. V usage is TRBV27 and J usage is TRBJ2-7; 10 positions agree with TRBD1. Germline CDR1 and CDR2: MNHEY and SMNVEV (reference sequence). This CDR3 comprises 16 residues. Trimming cost V 3 bases and J 3 bases; bases outside gene matches: 8. The CDR3 DNA reads as TGTGCCAGCAGTTTTTTGCGGGACAGGGGCAACTACGAGCAGTACTTC. It encodes CASSFLRDRGNYEQYF.

V and J are TRBV2 and TRBJ2-5; D gene ambiguous. The CDR3 spans 14 residues. The V end lost 0 bases, the J end lost 5 bases, and 10 bases lay between the germline ends. CDR1 is SNHLY, CDR2 FYNNEI, per germline. The CDR3 loop reads CASSEAQFGETQYF. The CDR3 nucleotides read TGTGCCAGCAGTGAAGCACAGTTCGGCGAGACCCAGTACTTC.

The genes are TRBV30 and TRBJ2-5, with D possibly being TRBD1 (5 bases). The germline gives CDR1 GTSNPN, CDR2 SVGIG (reference sequence). The CDR3 is made up of 14 amino acids. V was cut by 1 base and J by 2 bases, with 11 bases left in between. The CDR3 spells CAWSGGHYQETQYF. The CDR3 DNA sequence: TGTGCCTGGAGTGGAGGACACTATCAAGAGACCCAGTACTTC.

The rearrangement uses TRBV27 and TRBJ1-4; D unresolved. The V and J ends lost 5 bases and 8 bases respectively, with 18 bases between them. The germline V gene has CDR1 MNHEY and CDR2 SMNVEV (reference sequence). The CDR3 runs to 15 residues. Written as DNA, the CDR3 is TGTGCCAGCAGTCGATTCCCTCCTCGCGGGGAAAAACTGTTTTTT. This codes for CASSRFPPRGEKLFF.